This TCR beta chain emerged from a study of blood T cell repertoires in COVID-19. Study background: Specimens from acute and convalescent COVID-19 originated in the United States, Italy and Spain.

Germline values: CDR1 MDHEN, CDR2 SYDVKM. The CDR3 is made up of 15 amino acids. Germline trimming cut 5 bases from V and 8 bases from J; bases unmatched to any gene: 7. Per the study methods: Amplified reference gene primers provided the basis for estimating nucleated cell counts. TCRdb keeps only in-frame clones here, not all; method: immunoSEQ multiplex PCR. Clone size and V and J calls were adopted from that table, with D and trimming inferred from the DNA. The table lists 120,000 or so clones, about 74% of them singletons. The TCR originated in a human donor in a cohort sampled during active COVID-19. J is TRBJ1-6 and V is TRBV28; TRBD1 agrees at 9 bases. The specimen sequenced was peripheral blood. CDR3 sequence reads: CASSGDRARDSPLHF. CDR3 sequence (DNA): TGTGCCAGCAGTGGGGACAGGGCGAGAGATTCACCCCTCCACTTT.